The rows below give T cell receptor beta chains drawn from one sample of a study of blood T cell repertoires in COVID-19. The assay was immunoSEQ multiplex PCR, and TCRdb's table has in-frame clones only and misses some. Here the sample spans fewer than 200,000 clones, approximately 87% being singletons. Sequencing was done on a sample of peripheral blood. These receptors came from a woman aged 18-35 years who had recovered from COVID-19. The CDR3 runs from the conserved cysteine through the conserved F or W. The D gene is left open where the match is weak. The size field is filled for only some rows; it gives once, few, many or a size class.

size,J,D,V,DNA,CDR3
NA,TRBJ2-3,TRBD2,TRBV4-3,TGCGCCAGCAGCCAAGTTGAGCGGGGGGGGGATACGCAGTATTTT,CASSQVERGGDTQYF
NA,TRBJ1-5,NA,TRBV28,TGTGCCAGCAGTAGACGCGGGAATCAGCCCCAGCATTTT,CASSRRGNQPQHF
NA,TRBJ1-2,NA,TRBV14,TGTGCCAGCAGCCGGGTAGAGTCGGGTTGGGATGGCTACACCTTC,CASSRVESGWDGYTF
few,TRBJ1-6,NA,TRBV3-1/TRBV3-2,TGTGCCAGCACCCTAGGGAGCGGGGGATCACCCCTCCACTTT,CASTLGSGGSPLHF
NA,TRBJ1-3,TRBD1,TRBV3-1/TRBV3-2,TGTGCCAGCAGCCCCAAAGGACAGGGAGCCGGAAACACCATATATTTT,CASSPKGQGAGNTIYF
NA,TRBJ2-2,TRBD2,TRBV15,TGTGCCACCAGCAGAGATCATGGGCTAGCGGGGGGCTGGACCGGGGAGCTGTTTTTT,CATSRDHGLAGGWTGELFF
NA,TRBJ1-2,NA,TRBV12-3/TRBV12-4,TGTGCCAGCAGTTCAGGGGATTATGGCTACACCTTC,CASSSGDYGYTF
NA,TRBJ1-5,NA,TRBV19,TGTGCCAGTAGTATAGGCAGGGGCGTGAGCAATCAGCCCCAGCATTTT,CASSIGRGVSNQPQHF
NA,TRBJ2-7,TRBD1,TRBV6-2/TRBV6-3,TGTGCCAGCAGCTCCCCCGGGACAGGGGGCATGGAGCAGTACTTC,CASSSPGTGGMEQYF
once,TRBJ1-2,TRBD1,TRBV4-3,TGCGCCAGCAGCCAATCTATAGGAAACAGGGGGTCGGAGGGCTACACCTTC,CASSQSIGNRGSEGYTF
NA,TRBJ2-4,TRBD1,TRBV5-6,TGTGCCAGCAGCTTGACGCCAGGGGGAGCCAAAAACATTCAGTACTTC,CASSLTPGGAKNIQYF
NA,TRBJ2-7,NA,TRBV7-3,TGTGCCAGCAGCATCGCTCCAAGCGAAAGCTCCTACGAGCAGTACTTC,CASSIAPSESSYEQYF
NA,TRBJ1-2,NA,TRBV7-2,TGTGCCAGCAGCTTGGCGGTGGACAGAGGAGTTAGCTACACCTTC,CASSLAVDRGVSYTF
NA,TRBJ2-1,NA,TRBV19,TGTGCCAGTAGTGACCTAGTGGCGGGACGCTATGAGCAGTTCTTC,CASSDLVAGRYEQFF
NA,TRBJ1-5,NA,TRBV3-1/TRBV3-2,TGTGCCAGCAGCCATTCTACCCTTTATAGCAATCAGCCCCAGCATTTT,CASSHSTLYSNQPQHF
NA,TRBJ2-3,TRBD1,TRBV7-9,TGTGCCAGCAGCAGCCTGGACAGGGGGTTACCTAGCACAGATACGCAGTATTTT,CASSSLDRGLPSTDTQYF
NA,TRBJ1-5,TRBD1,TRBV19,TGTGCCAGTAGCGTCAGGGGGGCTAGCAATCAGCCCCAGCATTTT,CASSVRGASNQPQHF
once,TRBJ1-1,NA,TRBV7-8,TGTGCCAGCAGCTTAGAGAGTCGTCGGGCTGAAGCTTTCTTT,CASSLESRRAEAFF
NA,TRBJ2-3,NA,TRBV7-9,TGTGCCAGCAGCCTCAGGGATACGCAGTATTTT,CASSLRDTQYF
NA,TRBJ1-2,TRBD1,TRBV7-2,TGTGCCAGCAGCTTAAACAGGGGGCTTAACTATGGCTACACCTTC,CASSLNRGLNYGYTF
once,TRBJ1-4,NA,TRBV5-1,TGCGCCAGCAGCACGCGCCTTGAAAAACTGTTTTTT,CASSTRLEKLFF
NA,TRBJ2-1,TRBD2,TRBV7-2,TGTGCCAGCAGCTTACGTAGGTTAGCGGGGTACAATGAGCAGTTCTTC,CASSLRRLAGYNEQFF
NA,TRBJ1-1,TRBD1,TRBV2,TGTGCCAGCAGTGACCAGACAGGGGGAAGTGAAGCTTTCTTT,CASSDQTGGSEAFF
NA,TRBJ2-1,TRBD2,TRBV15,TGTGCCACCAGCAGAGGGGCTAGCGGGGGGGCGATCGCGTCCTACAATGAGCAGTTCTTC,CATSRGASGGAIASYNEQFF
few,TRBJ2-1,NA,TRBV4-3,TGCGCCAGCAGCCAAGCCCCCGTGGCTAGCCAACCCTCCAATGAGCAGTTCTTC,CASSQAPVASQPSNEQFF
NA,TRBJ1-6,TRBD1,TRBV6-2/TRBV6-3,TGTGCCAGCAGCACGGACAGGGTGGCTAATTCACCCCTCCACTTT,CASSTDRVANSPLHF
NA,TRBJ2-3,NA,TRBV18,TGTGCCAGCTCACCATGGCAGGGGACAGATACGCAGTATTTT,CASSPWQGTDTQYF
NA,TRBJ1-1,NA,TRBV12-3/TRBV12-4,TGTGCCAGCAGTCCTGGGCAGGTCACTGAAGCTTTCTTT,CASSPGQVTEAFF
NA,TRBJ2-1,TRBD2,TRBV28,TGTGCCAGCAGTTCAACCGGGACTAGACCTTACAATGAGCAGTTCTTC,CASSSTGTRPYNEQFF
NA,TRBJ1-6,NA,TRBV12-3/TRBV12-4,TGTGCCAGCACCTTGGGGGGGATGCCTCCCCTCCACTTT,CASTLGGMPPLHF
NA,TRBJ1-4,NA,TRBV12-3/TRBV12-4,TGTGCCACCGTCCGGGACACAAATGAAAAACTGTTTTTT,CATVRDTNEKLFF
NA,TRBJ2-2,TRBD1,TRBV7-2,TGTGCCAGCAGCCTACTTACAGGGGGGAGGAACGGCGGGGAGCTGTTTTTT,CASSLLTGGRNGGELFF